This entry is about one T cell receptor beta chain. The entry originates in a study of shared clonotypes between healthy human individuals. The study ran the assay at deep level. Genomic DNA belonging to each subset was distributed in equal measure over several immunoSEQ plates. TCRdb keeps only in-frame clones here, not all; method: immunoSEQ multiplex PCR. This sample has 470,000 or so clones; 81% occur once, and the top ten carry roughly 13%. The CDR3 has 17 residues. The germline V gene encodes CDR1 MDHEN and CDR2 SYDVKM. V was cut by 4 bases and J by 2 bases, with 21 bases left in between. Donors, without exception, were Caucasian adults residing in Nashville, Tennessee.

This receptor was identified in a woman aged 40-49 years in good health. Some clones in this sample may be carry-over from other donors' samples. The sample was PBMCs. The gene calls are TRBV28 and TRBJ2-7, with D possibly matching TRBD1 (5 bases). CDR3 region: CASSSPSTDPFTYEQYF. The CDR3 DNA reads as TGTGCCAGCAGTTCACCGTCGACAGATCCCTTTACCTACGAGCAGTACTTC.